Presented here are 5 T cell receptor beta chains from one specimen sequenced in a study of cytomegalovirus exposure and HLA in healthy donors. TCRdb's table, derived via immunoSEQ multiplex PCR, lists solely in-frame clones and lacks some. The sample includes under 150,000 clones, around 89% seen only once; the top ten take roughly 6%. What was sequenced was PBMCs. The source is a woman aged 18-29 years in good health and CMV-seropositive.

The chain employs TRBV27 and TRBJ2-7; 10 nucleotides align to TRBD2. This CDR3 region has 14 residues. Germline V gene sequence: CDR1 MNHEY, CDR2 SMNVEV (reference sequence). Losses at the gene ends were 7 bases for V and 4 bases for J; bases not matched to a gene: 7. CDR3 region: CASKASGGVYEQYF. The DNA of the CDR3 is TGTGCCAGCAAGGCTAGCGGGGGCGTTTACGAGCAGTACTTC.

The chain couples TRBV11-1 to TRBJ1-1; maybe TRBD1 (5 bases). This CDR3 comprises 14 residues. Germline CDR1 reads SGHAT; CDR2 reads FQDESV (reference sequence). V lost 1 base, J lost 0 bases, and 6 bases lay in between. The CDR3 nucleotides read TGTGCCAGCAGCTTAGGGGGGGTGAACACTGAAGCTTTCTTT. Its protein is CASSLGGVNTEAFF.

This clone was recorded only once. This chain joins TRBV10-1 and TRBJ1-5; 8 bases align to TRBD1. Germline V gives CDR1 WNHNN, CDR2 SYGVQD (reference sequence). V was clipped by 2 bases and J by 2 bases; unmatched bases: 5. This CDR3 is 16 amino acids long. CDR3 DNA: TGCGCCAGCAGTGAGCTACAGGGGGGTGGCAATCAGCCCCAGCATTTT. Amino acid sequence: CASSELQGGGNQPQHF.

This clone was detected once. V usage is TRBV9 and J usage is TRBJ2-2; tentative D call: TRBD1 (7 bases). Germline CDR1 and CDR2: SGDLS and YYNGEE. The CDR3 sequence is 14 residues long. Between the trimmed V and J ends, which lost 4 bases and 5 bases, there was a span of 12 bases. The CDR3 region is CASSSTGRTGELFF. In DNA, the CDR3 is TGTGCCAGCAGCTCGACAGGGAGGACCGGGGAGCTGTTTTTT.

The chain uses TRBV11-2 and TRBJ1-2; 8 bases align to TRBD1. Trimming took 1 base from V and 2 from J; bases not matched to a gene: 3. CDR3 length equals 15 residues. Germline-derived CDR1 and CDR2 are SGHAT and FQNNGV. CDR3 loop: CASSLGWTGNYGYTF. The DNA of the CDR3 is TGTGCCAGCAGCTTAGGATGGACAGGGAACTATGGCTACACCTTC.